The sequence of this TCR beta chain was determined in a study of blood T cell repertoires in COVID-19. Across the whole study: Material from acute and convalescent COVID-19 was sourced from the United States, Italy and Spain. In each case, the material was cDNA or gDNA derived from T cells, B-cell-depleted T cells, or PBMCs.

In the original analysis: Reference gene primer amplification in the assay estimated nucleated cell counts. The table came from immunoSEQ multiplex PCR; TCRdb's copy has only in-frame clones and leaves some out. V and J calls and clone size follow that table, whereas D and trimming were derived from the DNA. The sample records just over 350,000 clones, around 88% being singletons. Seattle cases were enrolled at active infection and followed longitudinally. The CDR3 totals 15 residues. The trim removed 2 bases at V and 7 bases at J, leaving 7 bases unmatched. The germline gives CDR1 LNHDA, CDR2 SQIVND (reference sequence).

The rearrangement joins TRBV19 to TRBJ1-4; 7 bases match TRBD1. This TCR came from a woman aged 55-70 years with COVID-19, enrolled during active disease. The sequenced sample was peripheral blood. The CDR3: CASSIRGRRREKLFF. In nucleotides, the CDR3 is TGTGCCAGTAGTATAAGGGGGCGCCGCCGTGAAAAACTGTTTTTT.